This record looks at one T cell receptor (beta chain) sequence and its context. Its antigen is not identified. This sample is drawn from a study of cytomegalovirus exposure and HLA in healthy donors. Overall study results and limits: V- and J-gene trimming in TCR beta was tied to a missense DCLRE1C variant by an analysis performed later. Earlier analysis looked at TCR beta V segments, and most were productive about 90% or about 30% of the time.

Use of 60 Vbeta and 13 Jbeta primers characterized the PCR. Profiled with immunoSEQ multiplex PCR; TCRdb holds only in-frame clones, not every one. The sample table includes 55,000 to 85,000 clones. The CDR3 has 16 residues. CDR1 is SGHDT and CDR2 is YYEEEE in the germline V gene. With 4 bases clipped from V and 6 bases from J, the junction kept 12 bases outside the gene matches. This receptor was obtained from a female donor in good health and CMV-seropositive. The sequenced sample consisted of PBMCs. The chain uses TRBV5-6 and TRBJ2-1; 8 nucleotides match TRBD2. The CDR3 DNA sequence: TGTGCCAGCAGCCCTAGGGCGGGGGGCGGAGGCAATGAGCAGTTCTTC. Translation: CASSPRAGGGGNEQFF.